The TCR beta chain under discussion was sequenced for a study of CD8+ T cells in alopecia areata. Study as a whole: Patients in the treated group were given tofacitinib by mouth, 5 to 10 mg twice a day.

RNA was extracted and reverse transcribed into cDNA as the sequencing template. The assay was immunoSEQ multiplex PCR, and TCRdb's table has in-frame clones only and misses some. This sample carries some 180,000 clones, 40% to 65% of them seen once, and the ten largest clones take 11%. Treatment in this sample: oral pan-JAK inhibitor, 5-10 mg twice daily. The study team obtained lesional scalp punch biopsies and peripheral blood from alopecia areata patients. The receptor's source is a human donor with alopecia areata. Sample: CD8+ T cells sorted from blood, taken at week 24, from a patient treated with tofacitinib.

Here the CDR3 reads CASRTGGLYGYTF. CDR3 nucleotide sequence: TGTGCCAGTAGGACGGGGGGCCTCTATGGCTACACCTTC. V and J are TRBV19 and TRBJ1-2; maybe TRBD1 (6 bases). Germline V gene sequence: CDR1 LNHDA, CDR2 SQIVND (reference sequence). CDR3 size: 13 residues. Trimming pared 6 bases from V and 4 bases from J, leaving 12 bases between.